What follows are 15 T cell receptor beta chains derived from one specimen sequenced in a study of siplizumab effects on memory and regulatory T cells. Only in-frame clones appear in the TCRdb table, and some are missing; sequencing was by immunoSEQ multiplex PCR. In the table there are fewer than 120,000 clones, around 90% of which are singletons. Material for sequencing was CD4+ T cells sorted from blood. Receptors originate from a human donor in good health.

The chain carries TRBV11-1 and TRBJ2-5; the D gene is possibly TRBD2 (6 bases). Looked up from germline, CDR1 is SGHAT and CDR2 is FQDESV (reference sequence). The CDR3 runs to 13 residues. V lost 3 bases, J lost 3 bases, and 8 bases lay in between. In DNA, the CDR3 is TGTGCCAGCAGCTTCGGGGGAGAAGAGACCCAGTACTTC. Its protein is CASSFGGEETQYF.

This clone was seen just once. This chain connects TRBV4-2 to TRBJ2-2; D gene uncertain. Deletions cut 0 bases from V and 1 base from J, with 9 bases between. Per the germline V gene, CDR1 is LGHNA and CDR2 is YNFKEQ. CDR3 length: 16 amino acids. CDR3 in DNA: TGTGCCAGCAGCCAAGATCTTCCAAGGAACACCGGGGAGCTGTTTTTT. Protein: CASSQDLPRNTGELFF.

The CDR3 region has the DNA TGTGCCAGCAGCTTATATCCGGGGCCCACCTACGAGCAGTACTTC. This translates into CASSLYPGPTYEQYF. The chain links TRBV11-2 to TRBJ2-7; the D gene could be TRBD1 or TRBD2 (5 bases each). Germline CDR1 is SGHAT and CDR2 is FQNNGV. The ends were cut back, 2 bases at V and 2 bases at J, with 13 bases in the middle. The CDR3 extends over 15 amino acids.

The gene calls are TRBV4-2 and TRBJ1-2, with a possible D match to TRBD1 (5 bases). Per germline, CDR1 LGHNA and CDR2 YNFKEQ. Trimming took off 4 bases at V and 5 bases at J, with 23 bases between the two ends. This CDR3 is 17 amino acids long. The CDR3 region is CASSLLGGRISEYGYTF. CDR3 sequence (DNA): TGTGCCAGCAGCCTCCTTGGGGGGAGGATATCGGAGTATGGCTACACCTTC.

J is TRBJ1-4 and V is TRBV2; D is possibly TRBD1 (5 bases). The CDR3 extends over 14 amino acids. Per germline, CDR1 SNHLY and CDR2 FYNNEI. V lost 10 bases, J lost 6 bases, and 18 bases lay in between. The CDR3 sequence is CATGPGRRDEKLFF. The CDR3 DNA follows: TGTGCCACCGGGCCGGGACGGCGGGATGAAAAACTGTTTTTT.

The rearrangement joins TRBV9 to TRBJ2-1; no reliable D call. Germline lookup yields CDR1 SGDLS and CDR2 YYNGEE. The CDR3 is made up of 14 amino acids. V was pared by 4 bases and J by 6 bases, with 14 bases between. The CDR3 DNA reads TGTGCCAGCAGCCCCTGGAAGGGAACCAATGAGCAGTTCTTC. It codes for CASSPWKGTNEQFF.

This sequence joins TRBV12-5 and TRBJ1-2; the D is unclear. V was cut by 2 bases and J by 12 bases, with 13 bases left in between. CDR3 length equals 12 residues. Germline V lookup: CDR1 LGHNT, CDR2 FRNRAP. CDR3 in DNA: TGTGCTAGTGGTTTGTCAAGGGAGAAGAACACCTTC. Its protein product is CASGLSREKNTF.

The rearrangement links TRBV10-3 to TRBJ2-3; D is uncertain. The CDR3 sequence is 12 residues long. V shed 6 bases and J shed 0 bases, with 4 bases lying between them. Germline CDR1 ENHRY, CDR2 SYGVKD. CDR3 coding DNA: TGTGCCATCAGGGACAGCACAGATACGCAGTATTTT. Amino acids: CAIRDSTDTQYF.

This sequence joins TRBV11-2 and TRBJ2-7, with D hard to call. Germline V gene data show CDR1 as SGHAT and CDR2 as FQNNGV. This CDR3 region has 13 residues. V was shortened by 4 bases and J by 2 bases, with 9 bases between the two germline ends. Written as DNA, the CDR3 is TGTGCCAGCAGCTCCGCCCCGACCTACGAGCAGTACTTC. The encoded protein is CASSSAPTYEQYF.

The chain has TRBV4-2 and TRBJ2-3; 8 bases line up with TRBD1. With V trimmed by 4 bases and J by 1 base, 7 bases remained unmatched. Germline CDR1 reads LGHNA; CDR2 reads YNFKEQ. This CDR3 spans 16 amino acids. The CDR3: CASSPAGTGGTDTQYF. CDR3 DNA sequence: TGTGCCAGCAGCCCTGCCGGGACAGGAGGCACAGATACGCAGTATTTT.

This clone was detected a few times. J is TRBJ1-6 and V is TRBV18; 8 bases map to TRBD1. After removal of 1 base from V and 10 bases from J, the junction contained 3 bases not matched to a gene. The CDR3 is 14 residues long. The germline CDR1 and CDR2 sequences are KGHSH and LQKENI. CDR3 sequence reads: CASSPLDRDSPLHF. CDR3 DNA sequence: TGTGCCAGCTCACCACTGGACAGGGACTCACCCCTCCACTTT.

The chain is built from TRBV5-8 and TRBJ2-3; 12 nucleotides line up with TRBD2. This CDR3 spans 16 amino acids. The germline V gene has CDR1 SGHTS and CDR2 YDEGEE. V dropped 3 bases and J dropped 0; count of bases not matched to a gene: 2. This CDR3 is CASSYGTSGSTDTQYF. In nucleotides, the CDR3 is TGTGCCAGCAGCTACGGGACTAGCGGGAGCACAGATACGCAGTATTTT. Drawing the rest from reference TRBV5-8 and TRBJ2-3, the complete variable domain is EAGVTQSPTHLIKTRGQQATLRCSPISGHTSVYWYQQALGLGLQFLLWYDEGEERNRGNFPPRFSGRQFPNYSSELNVNALELEDSALYLCASSYGTSGSTDTQYFGPGTRLTVL.

The CDR3 DNA reads as TGTGCCAGCAGCGTAGAGGGCTATGGCTACACCTTC. Its translation: CASSVEGYGYTF. The chain employs TRBV9 and TRBJ1-2, with D uncertain. The germline gives CDR1 SGDLS, CDR2 YYNGEE. The CDR3 contains 12 residues. The V end lost 0 bases, the J end lost 4 bases, and 4 bases lay between the germline ends. Combining the CDR3 with reference TRBV9 and TRBJ1-2 gives the whole variable domain DSGVTQTPKHLITATGQRVTLRCSPRSGDLSVYWYQQSLDQGLQFLIQYYNGEERAKGNILERFSAQQFPDLHSELNLSSLELGDSALYFCASSVEGYGYTFGSGTRLTVV.

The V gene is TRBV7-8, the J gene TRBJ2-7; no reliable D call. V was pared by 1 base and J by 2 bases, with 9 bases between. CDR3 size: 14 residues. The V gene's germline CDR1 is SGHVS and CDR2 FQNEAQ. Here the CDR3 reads CASSLEPGPYEQYF. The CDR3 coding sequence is TGTGCCAGCAGCTTAGAACCAGGACCCTACGAGCAGTACTTC. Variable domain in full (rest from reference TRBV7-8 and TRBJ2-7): GAGVSQSPRYKVAKRGQDVALRCDPISGHVSLFWYQQALGQGPEFLTYFQNEAQLDKSGLPSDRFFAERPEGSVSTLKIQRTQQEDSAVYLCASSLEPGPYEQYFGPGTRLTVT.

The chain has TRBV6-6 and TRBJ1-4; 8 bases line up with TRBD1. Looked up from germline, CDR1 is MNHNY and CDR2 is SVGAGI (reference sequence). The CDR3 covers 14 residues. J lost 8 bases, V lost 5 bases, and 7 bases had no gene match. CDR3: CASSRDRGREKLFF. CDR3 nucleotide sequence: TGTGCCAGCAGTAGAGACAGGGGTAGGGAAAAACTGTTTTTT.